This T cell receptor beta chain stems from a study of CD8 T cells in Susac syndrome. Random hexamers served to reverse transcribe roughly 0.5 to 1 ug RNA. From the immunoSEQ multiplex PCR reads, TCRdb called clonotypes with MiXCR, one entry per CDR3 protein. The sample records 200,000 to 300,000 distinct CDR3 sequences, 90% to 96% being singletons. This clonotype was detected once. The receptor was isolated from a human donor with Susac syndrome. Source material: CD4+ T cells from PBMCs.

The CDR3 protein is CASSLSLAGGSEQYF. CDR3 nucleotides: TGCGCCAGCAGCTTGTCCCTAGCGGGAGGAAGCGAGCAGTACTTC. This chain joins TRBV5-1 and TRBJ2-7; TRBD2 agrees at 11 bases. The CDR3 is 15 residues long. CDR1 and CDR2 (germline): SGHRS, YFSETQ. V was pared by 1 base and J by 6 bases, with 6 bases of the junction left unmatched.